The entry that follows covers one T cell receptor beta chain sequence. This specimen belongs to a study of blood T cell repertoires in COVID-19. In the study overall: Sites across the United States, Italy and Spain contributed samples from acute and convalescent COVID-19. The analysed material was cDNA or gDNA that came from T cells, B-cell-depleted T cells, or PBMCs.

In the authors' methods: The authors estimated nucleated cell counts from reference gene primer amplification. Profiled with immunoSEQ multiplex PCR; TCRdb holds only in-frame clones, not every one. That table furnishes V, J and clone size, whereas the DNA furnished D and trimming. Of more than 100,000 clones listed, 80% to 90% are singletons. V lost 4 bases to trimming and J lost 2 bases, with 6 bases between them. The CDR3 loop spans 14 amino acids. Germline V gene sequence: CDR1 LGHDT, CDR2 YNNKEL (reference sequence). The chain uses TRBV3-1 (or the pseudogene TRBV3-2) and TRBJ1-6; D is ambiguous. The specimen sequenced was peripheral blood. The origin of this receptor is a man in his fifties or sixties with active COVID-19. The CDR3 coding sequence is TGTGCCAGCAGCCCGGGGACCTATAATTCACCCCTCCACTTT. This gives the protein CASSPGTYNSPLHF.